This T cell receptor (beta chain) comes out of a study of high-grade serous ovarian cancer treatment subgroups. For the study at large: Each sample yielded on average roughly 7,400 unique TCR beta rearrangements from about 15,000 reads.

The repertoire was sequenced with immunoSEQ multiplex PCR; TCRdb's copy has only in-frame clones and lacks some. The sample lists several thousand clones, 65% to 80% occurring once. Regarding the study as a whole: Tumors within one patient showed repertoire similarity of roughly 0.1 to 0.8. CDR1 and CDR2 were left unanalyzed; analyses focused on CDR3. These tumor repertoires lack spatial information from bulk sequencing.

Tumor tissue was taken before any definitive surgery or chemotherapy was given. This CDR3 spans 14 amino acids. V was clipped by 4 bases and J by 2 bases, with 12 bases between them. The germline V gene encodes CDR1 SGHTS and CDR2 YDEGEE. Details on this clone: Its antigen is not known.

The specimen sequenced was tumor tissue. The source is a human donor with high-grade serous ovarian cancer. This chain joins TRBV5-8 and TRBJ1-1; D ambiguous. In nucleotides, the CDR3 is TGTGCCAGCAGCGTTCAGGACGGCAACACTGAAGCTTTCTTT. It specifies CASSVQDGNTEAFF.